The 30 T cell receptor beta chains below were found in one sample sequenced in a study of blood T cell repertoires in COVID-19. Assay: immunoSEQ multiplex PCR; the TCRdb copy retains only in-frame clones and omits some. In the table there are 180,000 or so clones, 87% of which are singletons. Sequencing was done on a sample of peripheral blood. All receptors derive from a woman in her forties or fifties with acute or convalescent COVID-19.

A single count supports this clone. The chain combines TRBV9 with TRBJ1-4; no clear D gene. With 3 bases removed from V and 5 bases from J, the gap between germline ends came to 11 bases. CDR1 is SGDLS, CDR2 YYNGEE, per germline. The CDR3 has 14 amino acids. CDR3 amino acids: CASSAPGENEKLFF. For the CDR3, the DNA is TGTGCCAGCAGCGCCCCCGGGGAAAATGAAAAACTGTTTTTT.

The chain uses TRBV6-6 and TRBJ1-3; the D is unclear. Per the germline V gene, CDR1 is MNHNY and CDR2 is SVGAGI (reference sequence). CDR3 size: 13 residues. The ends were cut back, 11 bases at V and 7 bases at J, with 18 bases in the middle. CDR3 amino acids: CAVNSGWTNTIYF. The DNA of the CDR3 is TGTGCCGTTAATTCGGGGTGGACGAACACCATATATTTT.

This clone has only a few counts. The chain recombines TRBV21-1 with TRBJ2-1; TRBD1, the table's D call, lacks a check against the DNA. TRBV21-1 represents a pseudogene. The CDR3 has 14 residues. Here the CDR3 DNA reads TGTGCCAGCAGCAAGGGACACTCCTACAATGAGCAGTTCTTC. Amino acids: CASSKGHSYNEQFF.

V and J are TRBV27 and TRBJ1-6; a weak D match, TRBD1 (5 bases). Trimming shortened V by 7 bases and J by 10 bases, and 23 bases separated the two germline ends. Per germline, CDR1 MNHEY and CDR2 SMNVEV (reference sequence). This CDR3 is 16 amino acids long. CDR3 coding DNA: TGTGCCAGCAAGCCCCTACCGGGGCAGGGAGGCTCACCCCTCCACTTT. This codes for CASKPLPGQGGSPLHF.

This clone has just one count. The chain joins TRBV10-3 to TRBJ2-5, with 8 bases aligning to TRBD2. After removal of 3 bases from V and 5 bases from J, the junction contained 11 bases not matched to a gene. Germline V gives CDR1 ENHRY, CDR2 SYGVKD. The CDR3 runs to 16 residues. Here the CDR3 DNA reads TGTGCCATCAGTGACTCTCGAGCGGGAGTAGGGGAGACCCAGTACTTC. Translating it yields CAISDSRAGVGETQYF.

V usage is TRBV7-2 and J usage is TRBJ2-3; no clear D gene. The CDR3 length is 14 residues. With 8 bases removed from V and 1 base from J, the gap between germline ends came to 13 bases. Germline loops: CDR1 SGHTA, CDR2 FQGNSA. The CDR3 reads CASSTMAGTDTQYF. As DNA, the CDR3 is TGTGCCAGCTCCACAATGGCTGGCACAGATACGCAGTATTTT.

In this sample, this clone turned up once. This sequence joins TRBV5-4 and TRBJ2-5; 16 bases line up with TRBD2. J lost 5 bases, V lost 4 bases, and 5 bases had no gene match. The CDR3 spans 16 residues. CDR1 is SGHNT, CDR2 YYREEE, per germline (reference sequence). The CDR3 is CASSPGTSGRVETQYF. Here the CDR3 DNA reads TGTGCCAGCAGCCCTGGGACTAGCGGGAGGGTGGAGACCCAGTACTTC.

The count of this clone is one. The chain combines TRBV18 with TRBJ1-4; D is perhaps TRBD1 (6 bases). The CDR3 sequence is 15 residues long. The V end lost 1 base, the J end lost 5 bases, and 11 bases lay between the germline ends. Germline CDR1 KGHSH, CDR2 LQKENI. CDR3 in DNA: TGTGCCAGCTCACCACGTTCAGGGGAGAATGAAAAACTGTTTTTT. Translation: CASSPRSGENEKLFF.

The chain couples TRBV3-1 (or the pseudogene TRBV3-2) to TRBJ2-3; a possible D gene is TRBD2 (6 bases). CDR3 length: 15 residues. The V gene lost 1 base and the J gene lost 4 bases, with 12 bases spanning the gap. Per germline, CDR1 LGHDT and CDR2 YNNKEL (reference sequence). CDR3 DNA: TGTGCCAGCAGCCAAGTTACGGGGGTCGCAGATACGCAGTATTTT. Amino acids: CASSQVTGVADTQYF.

This clone was recorded once. CDR3 DNA sequence: TGTGCCAGCAGCTTCTCACTTAGCAATCAGCCCCAGCATTTT. Encoded protein: CASSFSLSNQPQHF. The V gene is TRBV7-9, the J gene TRBJ1-5; D ambiguous. V shed 3 bases and J shed 0 bases, with 6 bases lying between them. The length of the CDR3 is 14 residues. Per germline, CDR1 SEHNR and CDR2 FQNEAQ (reference sequence).

The chain employs TRBV19 and TRBJ1-1; 8 bases are a match to TRBD1. Germline V lookup: CDR1 LNHDA, CDR2 SQIVND (reference sequence). V gave up 5 bases and J gave up 11 bases; unmatched junction bases: 10. This CDR3 region has 13 residues. CDR3 sequence: CASSLTQGARAFF. DNA for the CDR3: TGTGCCAGTAGTCTGACCCAGGGGGCGCGGGCTTTCTTT.

The CDR3 reads CASSGQAFSGNTIYF. In nucleotides, the CDR3 is TGTGCCAGCAGTGGACAGGCTTTCTCTGGAAACACCATATATTTT. The chain is built from TRBV2 and TRBJ1-3, with D perhaps matching TRBD1 (6 bases). CDR1 SNHLY and CDR2 FYNNEI come from the germline V gene. V lost 4 bases and J lost 0, with 10 bases in between. This CDR3 has 15 amino acids. Drawing the rest from reference TRBV2 and TRBJ1-3, the complete variable domain is EPEVTQTPSHQVTQMGQEVILRCVPISNHLYFYWYRQILGQKVEFLVSFYNNEISEKSEIFDDQFSVERPDGSNFTLKIRSTKLEDSAMYFCASSGQAFSGNTIYFGEGSWLTVV.

This rearrangement joins TRBV29-1 to TRBJ2-1; possibly TRBD1 for D (6 bases). The V gene lost 4 bases and the J gene lost 0 bases, with 16 bases spanning the gap. This CDR3 spans 16 amino acids. Per germline, CDR1 SQVTM and CDR2 ANQGSEA. CDR3 DNA: TGCAGCGTTGGATCCTTGACAGGCGACTCCTACAATGAGCAGTTCTTC. Protein sequence: CSVGSLTGDSYNEQFF.

The J gene is TRBJ2-1, the V gene TRBV7-2; TRBD2 agrees at 10 bases. Germline V CDR1 and CDR2: SGHTA, FQGNSA. J was trimmed by 0 bases and V by 0 bases; bases with no gene match: 5. This CDR3 contains 18 residues. CDR3: CASSLARSSGSSYNEQFF. The CDR3 DNA reads TGTGCCAGCAGCTTAGCGCGGTCTAGCGGGAGCTCCTACAATGAGCAGTTCTTC.

The DNA of the CDR3 is TGTGCCAGCTCACCAACAGGGAGCTCTGGAAACACCATATATTTT. Its translation: CASSPTGSSGNTIYF. V usage is TRBV18 and J usage is TRBJ1-3; a possible D gene is TRBD1 (6 bases). This CDR3 is built from 15 residues. From germline, CDR1 is KGHSH and CDR2 LQKENI. V gave up 2 bases and J gave up 0 bases, with 8 bases separating them.

This sequence joins TRBV11-2 and TRBJ1-1, with 10 bases aligning to TRBD1. This CDR3 has 16 amino acids. Trimming at V came to 4 bases and at J to 1 base, leaving 6 bases not matched to a gene. Germline lookup yields CDR1 SGHAT and CDR2 FQNNGV. The CDR3 reads CASSSSDRGPNTEAFF. CDR3 nucleotide sequence: TGTGCCAGCAGCTCGAGCGACAGGGGGCCGAACACTGAAGCTTTCTTT.

The gene calls are TRBV11-2 and TRBJ1-6; maybe TRBD1 (6 bases). The CDR3 spans 16 residues. Germline-derived CDR1 and CDR2 are SGHAT and FQNNGV. Trimming left V 5 bases short and J 7 bases short, with 18 bases between. CDR3 sequence reads: CASSPSGEGRNSPLHF. In nucleotides, the CDR3 is TGTGCCAGCAGCCCGTCAGGGGAGGGAAGGAATTCACCCCTCCACTTT.

This rearrangement joins TRBV29-1 to TRBJ2-6, with D hard to call. This CDR3 is 13 amino acids long. CDR1 and CDR2 (germline): SQVTM, ANQGSEA. Trimming took 6 bases from V and 0 from J, leaving 6 bases between them. The chain's CDR3 is CSVSLSGANVLTF. In DNA, the CDR3 is TGCAGCGTCAGTCTCTCTGGGGCCAACGTCCTGACTTTC.

This sequence joins TRBV5-1 and TRBJ2-3; TRBD1 might be the D (5 bases). With 0 bases removed from V and 6 bases from J, the gap between germline ends came to 14 bases. CDR1 is SGHRS and CDR2 is YFSETQ in the germline V gene. The CDR3 loop spans 15 amino acids. DNA for the CDR3: TGCGCCAGCAGCTTGGGGGGCCGGGCCCACGATACGCAGTATTTT. Its protein product is CASSLGGRAHDTQYF.

The chain links TRBV7-9 to TRBJ1-2; D remains unclear. Germline CDR1 is SEHNR and CDR2 is FQNEAQ (reference sequence). CDR3 length: 12 amino acids. V gave up 1 base and J gave up 6 bases, with 6 bases separating them. In DNA, the CDR3 is TGTGCCAGCAGCTTAGTAACGGATGGCTACACCTTC. It translates to CASSLVTDGYTF.

This chain links TRBV30 with TRBJ1-5, with D possibly being TRBD1 (5 bases). Germline values: CDR1 GTSNPN, CDR2 SVGIG (reference sequence). The CDR3 is 15 amino acids. V shed 0 bases and J shed 4 bases, with 13 bases lying between them. The CDR3 loop reads CAWSVRRDGNQPQHF. CDR3 coding DNA: TGTGCCTGGAGTGTACGGAGGGACGGAAATCAGCCCCAGCATTTT.

CDR3 amino acids: CASSTDRGNQPQHF. The CDR3 DNA reads TGTGCCAGTAGTACAGACAGGGGAAATCAGCCCCAGCATTTT. This chain uses TRBV19 with TRBJ1-5; 8 nucleotides line up with TRBD1. The CDR3 covers 14 residues. CDR1 and CDR2 (germline): LNHDA, SQIVND (reference sequence). Trimming removed 4 bases from V and 4 bases from J; junction bases left unmatched: 3.

The chain recombines TRBV5-1 with TRBJ1-6, with TRBD1 matching over 7 bases. Germline V gene sequence: CDR1 SGHRS, CDR2 YFSETQ. CDR3 length: 16 amino acids. Trimming at V came to 2 bases and at J to 7 bases, leaving 9 bases not matched to a gene. CDR3 sequence reads: CASSLAGGKGNSPLHF. The CDR3 nucleotides are TGCGCCAGCAGCTTAGCAGGGGGGAAGGGGAATTCACCCCTCCACTTT.

The J gene is TRBJ2-5, the V gene TRBV5-1, with TRBD1 matching over 9 bases. CDR3 length equals 14 residues. Trimming took 3 bases from V and 6 from J; bases not matched to a gene: 6. In germline, CDR1 is SGHRS, CDR2 YFSETQ. The CDR3 here is CASSWDRAFKTQYF. CDR3 nucleotides: TGCGCCAGCAGCTGGGACAGGGCTTTTAAGACCCAGTACTTC. The full variable domain, completed using reference TRBV5-1 and TRBJ2-5, is KAGVTQTPRYLIKTRGQQVTLSCSPISGHRSVSWYQQTPGQGLQFLFEYFSETQRNKGNFPGRFSGRQFSNSRSEMNVSTLELGDSALYLCASSWDRAFKTQYFGPGTRLLVL.

The chain has TRBV4-1 and TRBJ2-1; TRBD2 matches 8 bases. Germline CDR1 is MGHRA and CDR2 is YSYEKL. The CDR3 extends over 16 amino acids. With V trimmed by 1 base and J by 5 bases, 7 bases remained unmatched. The CDR3 DNA is TGCGCCAGCAGCCAAGTAGCGGGAATTTTTCACAATGAGCAGTTCTTC. Translated, it gives CASSQVAGIFHNEQFF.

The chain uses TRBV6-5 and TRBJ1-1, with D possibly being TRBD1 (6 bases). Deletions cut 8 bases from V and 4 bases from J, with 20 bases between. Looked up from germline, CDR1 is MNHEY and CDR2 is SVGAGI. The CDR3 covers 15 residues. CDR3 DNA sequence: TGTGCCAGCGGCCGGGACAAGGTGTCGGTCACTGAAGCTTTCTTT. Translation gives CASGRDKVSVTEAFF.

The chain links TRBV25-1 to TRBJ1-4; a weak D match, TRBD1 (5 bases). The V gene lost 2 bases and the J gene lost 4 bases, with 14 bases spanning the gap. The CDR3 contains 16 residues. Germline lookup yields CDR1 MGHDK and CDR2 SYGVNS. CDR3 sequence (DNA): TGTGCCAGCAGTGAACGGGGGTACAGGCATAATGAAAAACTGTTTTTT. Translated, it gives CASSERGYRHNEKLFF.

This chain links TRBV2 with TRBJ1-6, with TRBD1 identical over 9 bases. CDR1 and CDR2 (germline): SNHLY, FYNNEI. CDR3 length: 15 amino acids. The V gene end was trimmed by 1 base and the J gene end by 6 bases; junction bases not matched to a gene: 1. DNA of the CDR3: TGTGCCAGCAGTGAAGGGACAGGGGTTAATTCACCCCTCCACTTT. Protein product: CASSEGTGVNSPLHF.

This chain uses TRBV4-3 with TRBJ1-2; 10 bases line up with TRBD1. This CDR3 contains 19 residues. V lost 1 base, J lost 2 bases, and 13 bases stayed unmatched. Germline CDR1 is LGHNA and CDR2 is YSLEER. The CDR3 loop reads CASSQGRDRGQVLNYGYTF. In nucleotides, the CDR3 is TGCGCCAGCAGCCAAGGACGAGACAGGGGGCAAGTATTGAACTATGGCTACACCTTC.

The rearrangement uses TRBV27 and TRBJ1-2, with D tentatively TRBD1 (5 bases). The CDR3 is 14 residues long. In germline, CDR1 is MNHEY, CDR2 SMNVEV (reference sequence). The V and J ends lost 7 bases and 6 bases respectively, with 18 bases between them. CDR3 in DNA: TGTGCCAGCACCCCGGCGGGGCCCTCCCATGGCTACACCTTC. This codes for CASTPAGPSHGYTF.